Listed below are T cell receptor beta chains from one sample, sequenced in a study. Only in-frame clones appear in the TCRdb table, and some are missing; sequencing was by immunoSEQ multiplex PCR. The sample contains 60,000 to 85,000 clones, 90% to 95% of which appear only once. The material sequenced was PBMCs. All receptors come from a middle-aged man with rheumatoid arthritis. Both conserved end residues are part of each CDR3. The order of the fields is CDR3 DNA, CDR3 protein, D gene, J gene, clone size, V gene. D genes are given only for firm matches. A clone size is listed for some rows: how often the clone was seen (once, few, many), or a class if it is expanded.

CDR3nt: TGTGCCAGCAGCTTAGGTCGGACAGGGACCTCCAATCAGCCCCAGCATTTT
CDR3aa: CASSLGRTGTSNQPQHF
d_gene: TRBD1
j_gene: TRBJ1-5
abundance: -
v_gene: TRBV7-8

CDR3nt: TGCGCCAGCAGCCCCGGGACAGTCTATAGCAATCAGCCCCAGCATTTT
CDR3aa: CASSPGTVYSNQPQHF
d_gene: TRBD1
j_gene: TRBJ1-5
abundance: -
v_gene: TRBV5-1

CDR3nt: TGTGCCAGTAGTCCCCGGACAGGGGCGGAAGGCTACACCTTC
CDR3aa: CASSPRTGAEGYTF
d_gene: TRBD1
j_gene: TRBJ1-2
abundance: few
v_gene: TRBV19

CDR3nt: TGTGCCAGCAGCCCGAAAGTCGACGAGCAGTACTTC
CDR3aa: CASSPKVDEQYF
d_gene: -
j_gene: TRBJ2-7
abundance: -
v_gene: TRBV5-4

CDR3nt: TGTGCCAGCAGCCAAGCCCAGACAGGAACCTACGAGCAGTACTTC
CDR3aa: CASSQAQTGTYEQYF
d_gene: -
j_gene: TRBJ2-7
abundance: -
v_gene: TRBV14

CDR3nt: TGTGCCACCTCAGGGACGGGCAGCTCCTACGAGCAGTACTTC
CDR3aa: CATSGTGSSYEQYF
d_gene: -
j_gene: TRBJ2-7
abundance: -
v_gene: TRBV28

CDR3nt: TGCGCCAGCAGCCAAGCCTCCTTTCTATCGGGGAGGGCCTACACCGGGGAGCTGTTTTTT
CDR3aa: CASSQASFLSGRAYTGELFF
d_gene: TRBD2
j_gene: TRBJ2-2
abundance: -
v_gene: TRBV4-3

CDR3nt: TGTGCCAGCAGTTTGAGGGGGCAGCGTATCCGCTCCTATAATTCACCCCTCCACTTT
CDR3aa: CASSLRGQRIRSYNSPLHF
d_gene: TRBD1
j_gene: TRBJ1-6
abundance: -
v_gene: TRBV27

CDR3nt: TGTGCCAGCGACACTGGCGGAGGCCCCCAAGAGACCCAGTACTTC
CDR3aa: CASDTGGGPQETQYF
d_gene: -
j_gene: TRBJ2-5
abundance: -
v_gene: TRBV28

CDR3nt: TGTGCCAGCAGCCCCCGGCCGGAGGGAAGGAGTGGCTACACCTTC
CDR3aa: CASSPRPEGRSGYTF
d_gene: -
j_gene: TRBJ1-2
abundance: -
v_gene: TRBV7-2

CDR3nt: TGCAGCGTTTCGGGGGGCAGCACCGGGGAGCTGTTTTTT
CDR3aa: CSVSGGSTGELFF
d_gene: -
j_gene: TRBJ2-2
abundance: -
v_gene: TRBV29-1

CDR3nt: TGTGCCAGCAGCTTTGACCGGGACTATGAGCAGTTCTTC
CDR3aa: CASSFDRDYEQFF
d_gene: -
j_gene: TRBJ2-1
abundance: -
v_gene: TRBV11-2

CDR3nt: TGTGCCAGCAGCTACACACAGGATTACGAGCAGTACTTC
CDR3aa: CASSYTQDYEQYF
d_gene: -
j_gene: TRBJ2-7
abundance: -
v_gene: TRBV7-8

CDR3nt: TGTGCCAGCAGCCCCACCTTGGCTAACACTGAAGCTTTCTTT
CDR3aa: CASSPTLANTEAFF
d_gene: -
j_gene: TRBJ1-1
abundance: -
v_gene: TRBV7-2

CDR3nt: TGCAGCGTTGAATCCAGGGGGACTAACTATGGCTACACCTTC
CDR3aa: CSVESRGTNYGYTF
d_gene: TRBD1
j_gene: TRBJ1-2
abundance: -
v_gene: TRBV29-1

CDR3nt: TGTGCCAGCACGACAGGAGCGGGCTATGGCTACACCTTC
CDR3aa: CASTTGAGYGYTF
d_gene: -
j_gene: TRBJ1-2
abundance: -
v_gene: TRBV2

CDR3nt: TGTGCCAGCAGTGGCCGGGCAGGGGGAATACAAGAGACCCAGTACTTC
CDR3aa: CASSGRAGGIQETQYF
d_gene: TRBD1
j_gene: TRBJ2-5
abundance: -
v_gene: TRBV2

CDR3nt: TGCAGCGTCGGACTAGCGGGGAGCTCCTACAATGAGCAGTTCTTC
CDR3aa: CSVGLAGSSYNEQFF
d_gene: TRBD2
j_gene: TRBJ2-1
abundance: -
v_gene: TRBV29-1

CDR3nt: TGTGCCAGCAAGGACCTGAACACTGAAGCTTTCTTT
CDR3aa: CASKDLNTEAFF
d_gene: -
j_gene: TRBJ1-1
abundance: -
v_gene: TRBV7-6

CDR3nt: TGTGCCATCAGTCCCCCTCTAGCGGGGGGTAACTCCTACGAGCAGTACTTC
CDR3aa: CAISPPLAGGNSYEQYF
d_gene: TRBD2
j_gene: TRBJ2-7
abundance: -
v_gene: TRBV10-3

CDR3nt: TGTGCCAGCAGCCTGAGGCGAGCGGGGAACACCGGGGAGCTGTTTTTT
CDR3aa: CASSLRRAGNTGELFF
d_gene: -
j_gene: TRBJ2-2
abundance: -
v_gene: TRBV3-1/TRBV3-2

CDR3nt: TGTGCCAGCAGACCGCCGGGGACAGCTGGAAACACCATATATTTT
CDR3aa: CASRPPGTAGNTIYF
d_gene: TRBD1
j_gene: TRBJ1-3
abundance: -
v_gene: TRBV6-5

CDR3nt: TGTGCCAGCAGCGTAAGAGGCGGGGGAGGGACCGGGGAGCTGTTTTTT
CDR3aa: CASSVRGGGGTGELFF
d_gene: TRBD2
j_gene: TRBJ2-2
abundance: -
v_gene: TRBV9

CDR3nt: TGTGCCACCAGCAGAGTAGGAGGACCAACTAACAATGAGCAGTTCTTC
CDR3aa: CATSRVGGPTNNEQFF
d_gene: -
j_gene: TRBJ2-1
abundance: -
v_gene: TRBV15

CDR3nt: TGTGCCAGCAGCCGACAGGGGGGAGATACGCAGTATTTT
CDR3aa: CASSRQGGDTQYF
d_gene: TRBD1
j_gene: TRBJ2-3
abundance: -
v_gene: TRBV5-4

CDR3nt: TGTGCCAGCAGCTTCACTAGCAATGAGCAGTTCTTC
CDR3aa: CASSFTSNEQFF
d_gene: -
j_gene: TRBJ2-1
abundance: -
v_gene: TRBV14

CDR3nt: TGTGCCAGCTCACCCGAACTTAGCGCGAACACCGGGGAGCTGTTTTTT
CDR3aa: CASSPELSANTGELFF
d_gene: -
j_gene: TRBJ2-2
abundance: -
v_gene: TRBV18

CDR3nt: TGTGCCAGCAGCTTAACCCCGGGCCTGAACTATGGCTACACCTTC
CDR3aa: CASSLTPGLNYGYTF
d_gene: -
j_gene: TRBJ1-2
abundance: -
v_gene: TRBV7-3

CDR3nt: TGTGCCAGCAGCTCGGGGGGCACAGATACGCAGTATTTT
CDR3aa: CASSSGGTDTQYF
d_gene: -
j_gene: TRBJ2-3
abundance: -
v_gene: TRBV7-2

CDR3nt: TGTGCCAGCAGAACGGGACAAGGCTACGAGCAGTACTTC
CDR3aa: CASRTGQGYEQYF
d_gene: -
j_gene: TRBJ2-7
abundance: -
v_gene: TRBV28

CDR3nt: TGTGCCAGCAGCCTAGGGTCTTTAACGTACAATGAGCAGTTCTTC
CDR3aa: CASSLGSLTYNEQFF
d_gene: -
j_gene: TRBJ2-1
abundance: -
v_gene: TRBV7-3

CDR3nt: TGTGCCAGCAGTTCCGGGTCGCAAAACGGGGCTTTCTTT
CDR3aa: CASSSGSQNGAFF
d_gene: -
j_gene: TRBJ1-1
abundance: -
v_gene: TRBV12-3/TRBV12-4

CDR3nt: TGCAGCGTTGAAGATCGATCTCAGGGGCAGTTCTTC
CDR3aa: CSVEDRSQGQFF
d_gene: -
j_gene: TRBJ2-1
abundance: once
v_gene: TRBV29-1